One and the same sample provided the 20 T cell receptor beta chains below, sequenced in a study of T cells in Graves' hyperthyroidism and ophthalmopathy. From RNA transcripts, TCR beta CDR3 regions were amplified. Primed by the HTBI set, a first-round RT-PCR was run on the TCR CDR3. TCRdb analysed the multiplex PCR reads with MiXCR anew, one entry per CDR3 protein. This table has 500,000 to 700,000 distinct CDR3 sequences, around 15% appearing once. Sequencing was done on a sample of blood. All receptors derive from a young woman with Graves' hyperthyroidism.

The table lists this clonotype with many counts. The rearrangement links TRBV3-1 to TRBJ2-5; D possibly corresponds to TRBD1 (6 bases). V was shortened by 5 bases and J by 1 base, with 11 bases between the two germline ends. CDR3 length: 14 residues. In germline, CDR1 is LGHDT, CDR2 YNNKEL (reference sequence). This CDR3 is CASSVTGTQETQYF. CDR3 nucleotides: TGTGCCAGCAGCGTCACAGGGACCCAAGAGACCCAGTACTTC.

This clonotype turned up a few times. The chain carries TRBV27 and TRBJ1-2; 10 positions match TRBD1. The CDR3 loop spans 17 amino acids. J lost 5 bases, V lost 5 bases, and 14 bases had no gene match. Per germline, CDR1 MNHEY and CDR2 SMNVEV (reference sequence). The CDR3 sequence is CASSPLRTGGLSYGYTF. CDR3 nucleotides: TGTGCCAGCAGTCCCCTTAGGACAGGGGGTCTTTCATATGGCTACACCTTC.

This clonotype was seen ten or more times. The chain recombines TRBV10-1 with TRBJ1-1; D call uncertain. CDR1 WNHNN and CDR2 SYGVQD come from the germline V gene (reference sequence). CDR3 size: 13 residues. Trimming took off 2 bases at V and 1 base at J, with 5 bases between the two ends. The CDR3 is CASSETGNTEAFF. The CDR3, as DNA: TGCGCCAGCAGTGAGACCGGGAACACTGAAGCTTTCTTT.

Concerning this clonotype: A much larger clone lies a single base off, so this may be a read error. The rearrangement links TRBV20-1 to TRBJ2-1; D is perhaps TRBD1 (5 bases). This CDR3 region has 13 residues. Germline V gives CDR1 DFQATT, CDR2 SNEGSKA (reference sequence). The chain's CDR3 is CSARVATQDDQFF. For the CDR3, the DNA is TGCAGTGCTAGAGTCGCCACACAGGATGACCAGTTCTTC.

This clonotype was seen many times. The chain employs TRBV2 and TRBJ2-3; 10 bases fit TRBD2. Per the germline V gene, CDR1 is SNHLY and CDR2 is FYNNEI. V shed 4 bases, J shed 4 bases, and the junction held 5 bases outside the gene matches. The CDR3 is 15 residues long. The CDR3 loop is CASSATSGLSDTQYF. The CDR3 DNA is TGTGCCAGCAGTGCGACTAGCGGGTTATCAGATACGCAGTATTTT.

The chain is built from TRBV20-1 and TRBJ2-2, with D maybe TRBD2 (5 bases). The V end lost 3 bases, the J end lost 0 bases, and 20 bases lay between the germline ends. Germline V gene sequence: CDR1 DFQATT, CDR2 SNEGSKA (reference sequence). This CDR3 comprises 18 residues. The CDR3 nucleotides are TGCAGTGCTAGTTCTCGTCTAGCAGCCGACGCGAACACCGGGGAGCTGTTTTTT. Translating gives CSASSRLAADANTGELFF.

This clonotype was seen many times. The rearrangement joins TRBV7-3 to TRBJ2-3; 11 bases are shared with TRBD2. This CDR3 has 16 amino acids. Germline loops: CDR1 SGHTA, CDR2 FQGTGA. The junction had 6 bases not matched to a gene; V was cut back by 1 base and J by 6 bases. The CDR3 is CASSLNSGGALDTQYF. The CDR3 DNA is TGTGCCAGCAGCTTAAATAGCGGGGGGGCCCTGGATACGCAGTATTTT.

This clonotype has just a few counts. The chain's CDR3 is CASSYGLAGPNTGELFF. CDR3 in DNA: TGTGCCAGCAGTTACGGGCTAGCGGGGCCGAACACCGGGGAGCTGTTTTTT. The rearrangement joins TRBV6-5 to TRBJ2-2, with 9 nucleotides matching TRBD2. The CDR3 totals 17 residues. The ends lost 2 bases at V and 0 bases at J; junction bases unmatched: 4. Germline V lookup: CDR1 MNHEY, CDR2 SVGAGI.

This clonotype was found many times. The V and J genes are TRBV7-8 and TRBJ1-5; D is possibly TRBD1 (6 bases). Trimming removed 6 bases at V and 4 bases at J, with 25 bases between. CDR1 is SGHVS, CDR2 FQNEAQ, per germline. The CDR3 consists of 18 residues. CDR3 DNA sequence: TGTGCCAGCAGTCGACAGAAGGGGGGAGGGGGGCCAAATCAGCCCCAGCATTTT. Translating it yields CASSRQKGGGGPNQPQHF.

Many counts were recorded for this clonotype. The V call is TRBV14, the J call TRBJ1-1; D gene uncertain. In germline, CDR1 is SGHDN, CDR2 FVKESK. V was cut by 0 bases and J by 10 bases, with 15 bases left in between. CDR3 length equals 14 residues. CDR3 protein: CASSQDPLKSVAFF. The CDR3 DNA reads TGTGCCAGCAGCCAAGATCCCCTCAAGAGTGTAGCTTTCTTT.

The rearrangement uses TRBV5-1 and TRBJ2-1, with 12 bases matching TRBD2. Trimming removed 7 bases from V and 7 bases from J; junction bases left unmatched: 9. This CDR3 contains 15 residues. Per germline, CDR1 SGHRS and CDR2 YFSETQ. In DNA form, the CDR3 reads TGCGCCAGCCCCCTAGCGGGAGGGCCAACGAATGAGCAGTTCTTC. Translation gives CASPLAGGPTNEQFF.

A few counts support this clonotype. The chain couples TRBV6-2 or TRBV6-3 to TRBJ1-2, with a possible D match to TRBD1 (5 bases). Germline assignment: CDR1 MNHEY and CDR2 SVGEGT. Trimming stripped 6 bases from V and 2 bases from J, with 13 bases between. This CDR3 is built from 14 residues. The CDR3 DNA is TGTGCCAGCAGGACCGTCGACAGAAACTATGGCTACACCTTC. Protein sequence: CASRTVDRNYGYTF.

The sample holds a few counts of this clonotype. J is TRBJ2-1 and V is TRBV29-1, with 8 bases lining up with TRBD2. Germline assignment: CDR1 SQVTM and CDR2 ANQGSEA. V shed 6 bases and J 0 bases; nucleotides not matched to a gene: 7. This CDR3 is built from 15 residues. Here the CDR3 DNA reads TGCAGCGTGTCACGAAGCGGGAGCTCCTACAATGAGCAGTTCTTC. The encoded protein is CSVSRSGSSYNEQFF.

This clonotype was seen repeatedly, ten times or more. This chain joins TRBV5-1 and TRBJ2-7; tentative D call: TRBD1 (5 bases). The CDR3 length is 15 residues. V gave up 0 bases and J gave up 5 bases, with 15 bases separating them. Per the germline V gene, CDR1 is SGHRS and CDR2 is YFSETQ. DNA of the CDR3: TGCGCCAGCAGCTTGGGGTGGAAGGGGCTCGACGAGCAGTACTTC. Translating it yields CASSLGWKGLDEQYF. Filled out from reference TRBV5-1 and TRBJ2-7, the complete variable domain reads KAGVTQTPRYLIKTRGQQVTLSCSPISGHRSVSWYQQTPGQGLQFLFEYFSETQRNKGNFPGRFSGRQFSNSRSEMNVSTLELGDSALYLCASSLGWKGLDEQYFGPGTRLTVT.

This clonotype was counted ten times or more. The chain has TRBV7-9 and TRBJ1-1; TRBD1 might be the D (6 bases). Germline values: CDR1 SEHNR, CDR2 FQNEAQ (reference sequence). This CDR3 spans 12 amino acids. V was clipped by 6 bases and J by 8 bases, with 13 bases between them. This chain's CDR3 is CASSHARGEAFF. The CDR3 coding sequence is TGTGCCAGCAGTCACGCGAGGGGGGAAGCTTTCTTT. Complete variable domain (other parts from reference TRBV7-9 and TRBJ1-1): DTGVSQNPRHKITKRGQNVTFRCDPISEHNRLYWYRQTLGQGPEFLTYFQNEAQLEKSRLLSDRFSAERPKGSFSTLEIQRTEQGDSAMYLCASSHARGEAFFGQGTRLTVV.

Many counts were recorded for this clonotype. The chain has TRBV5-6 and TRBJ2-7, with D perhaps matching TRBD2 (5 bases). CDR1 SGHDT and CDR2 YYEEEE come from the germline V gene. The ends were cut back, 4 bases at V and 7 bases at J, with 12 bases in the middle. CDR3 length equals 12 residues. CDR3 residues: CASSVHPGEQYF. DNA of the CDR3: TGTGCCAGCAGCGTCCATCCGGGGGAGCAGTACTTC.

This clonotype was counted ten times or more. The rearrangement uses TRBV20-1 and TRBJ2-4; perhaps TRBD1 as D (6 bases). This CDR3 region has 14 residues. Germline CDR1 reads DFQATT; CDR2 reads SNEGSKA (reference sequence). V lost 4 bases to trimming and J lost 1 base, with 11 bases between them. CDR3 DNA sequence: TGCAGTGCTACCAGGGACAACGCCAAAAACATTCAGTACTTC. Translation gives CSATRDNAKNIQYF.

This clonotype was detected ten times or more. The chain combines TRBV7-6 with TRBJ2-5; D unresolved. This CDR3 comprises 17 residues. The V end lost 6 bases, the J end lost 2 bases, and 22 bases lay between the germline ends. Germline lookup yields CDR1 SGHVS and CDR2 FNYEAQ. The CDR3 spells CASRLPKWSDTQETQYF. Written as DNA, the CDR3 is TGTGCCAGCAGGTTACCGAAATGGAGTGACACACAAGAGACCCAGTACTTC.

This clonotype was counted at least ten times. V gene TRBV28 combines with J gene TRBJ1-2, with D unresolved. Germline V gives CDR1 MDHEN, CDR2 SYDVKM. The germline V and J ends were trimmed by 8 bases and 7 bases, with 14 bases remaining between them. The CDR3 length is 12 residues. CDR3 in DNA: TGTGCCAGCTACTCGAGAGGGAGTGGCTACACCTTC. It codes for CASYSRGSGYTF.

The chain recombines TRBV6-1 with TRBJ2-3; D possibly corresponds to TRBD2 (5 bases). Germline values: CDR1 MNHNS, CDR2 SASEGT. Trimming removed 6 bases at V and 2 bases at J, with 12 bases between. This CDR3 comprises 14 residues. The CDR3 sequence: CASRGSGHTDTQYF. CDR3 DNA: TGTGCCAGCAGAGGAAGCGGTCACACAGATACGCAGTATTTT.